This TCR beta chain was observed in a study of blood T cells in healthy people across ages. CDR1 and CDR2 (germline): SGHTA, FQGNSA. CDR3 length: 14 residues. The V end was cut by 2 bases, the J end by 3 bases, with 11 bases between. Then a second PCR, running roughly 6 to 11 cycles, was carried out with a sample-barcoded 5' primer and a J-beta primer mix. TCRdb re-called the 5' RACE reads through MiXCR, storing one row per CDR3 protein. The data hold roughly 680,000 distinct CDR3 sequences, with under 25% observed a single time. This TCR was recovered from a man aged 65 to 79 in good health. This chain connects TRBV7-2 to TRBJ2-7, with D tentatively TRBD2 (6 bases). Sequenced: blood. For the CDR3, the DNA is TGTGCCAGCAGCTTAAAGGGACTCCTCTACGAGCAGTACTTC. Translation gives CASSLKGLLYEQYF.